This TCR beta chain originates from a study of blood T cell repertoires in COVID-19. Whole-study context: Samples of COVID-19 (acute and convalescent) were obtained from the United States, Italy and Spain.

Germline CDR1 is SGHTA and CDR2 is FQGNSA. V lost 2 bases to trimming and J lost 2 bases, with 13 bases between them. This CDR3 contains 15 residues. Per the study methods: Using reference gene primer amplification, nucleated cell counts were estimated. Generated by immunoSEQ multiplex PCR, the TCRdb table keeps only in-frame clones and is missing some. That table gives V, J and clone size, and the DNA gave D and trimming. In the table there are some 380,000 clones, over 65% of which are singletons. J is TRBJ2-7 and V is TRBV7-2; TRBD2 might be the D (6 bases). Sequenced: peripheral blood. The clonotype originates from a human donor with acute or convalescent COVID-19. The donor label of this sample is uncertain. CDR3 DNA: TGTGCCAGCAGCTTAATGGAGGGCCTAGCCTACGAGCAGTACTTC. It specifies CASSLMEGLAYEQYF.